One sample yielded the 4 T cell receptor beta chains listed below, sequenced in a study of T-cell memory formation after mild COVID-19. From the 5' RACE reads, TCRdb called clonotypes with MiXCR, one entry per CDR3 protein. The data show approximately 60,000 distinct CDR3 sequences, over 7.5% seen once. Material: PBMCs or a T cell subset sorted from them (not recorded which). The receptors here all came from a man between 18 and 29 years old who had mild COVID-19 (a few samples of this study predate the infection). Cell type and time point are not known.

At least ten counts were recorded for this clonotype. The chain has TRBV6-5 and TRBJ2-4; D is undetermined. V was trimmed by 6 bases and J by 6 bases, leaving 12 bases between them. The CDR3 has 13 amino acids. From germline, CDR1 is MNHEY and CDR2 SVGAGI. DNA of the CDR3: TGTGCCAGCAGCCGTGGGCCCACAAACATTCAGTACTTC. Translated: CASSRGPTNIQYF.

The chain combines TRBV7-2 with TRBJ2-7, with 14 nucleotides matching TRBD2. The CDR3 has 18 amino acids. Trimming cost V 2 bases and J 0 bases; bases outside gene matches: 6. CDR1 and CDR2 (germline): SGHTA, FQGNSA. The CDR3 reads CASSLTGLAGGFSYEQYF. CDR3 nucleotide sequence: TGTGCCAGCAGCTTAACCGGACTAGCGGGGGGATTCTCCTACGAGCAGTACTTC.

This clonotype has more than one count but fewer than ten. The chain has TRBV7-8 and TRBJ2-5; 7 nucleotides line up with TRBD1. V lost 7 bases and J lost 2; bases outside the gene matches: 7. Germline lookup yields CDR1 SGHVS and CDR2 FQNEAQ. The CDR3 covers 14 residues. CDR3 DNA sequence: TGTGCCAGCACCCTCAGCAGGGGGCAAGAGACCCAGTACTTC. Protein sequence: CASTLSRGQETQYF.

The chain links TRBV2 to TRBJ1-2; the D is unclear. Deletions cut 4 bases from V and 4 bases from J, with 7 bases between. The CDR3 is made up of 12 amino acids. The germline V gene has CDR1 SNHLY and CDR2 FYNNEI. CDR3 DNA: TGTGCCAGCAGTGGAGGAGGCTATGGCTACACCTTC. Its protein is CASSGGGYGYTF.